This is a list of T cell receptor beta chains from one sample in a study of post-analysis software for immune sequencing data. TCRdb passed the PCR reads through MiXCR, listing each CDR3 protein once. The sample has approximately 690,000 distinct CDR3 sequences, approximately 59% seen once. The sequencing input was blood. The receptors here all came from a girl aged 2 to 10 with multiple sclerosis. Each CDR3 is given with its conserved first and last residue. D genes are given only for firm matches. Size tells how often a clone was seen (once, few, many) or the class of an expanded clone, and some rows leave it out.

j_call d_call v_call clone_size cdr3_nt cdr3_aa
TRBJ2-6 TRBD1 TRBV6-5 . TGTGCCAGCAGGGGAACAGGGGCGTATGGGGCCAACGTCCTGACTTTC CASRGTGAYGANVLTF
TRBJ2-7 . TRBV28 . TGTGCCAGCAGTTTAGTACCGTTTGACCGGTGGGACGAGCAGTACTTC CASSLVPFDRWDEQYF
TRBJ1-6 . TRBV5-5 few TGTGCCAGCAGCTTGGCCAGTCAGGGAGTCGATTCACCCCTCCACTTT CASSLASQGVDSPLHF
TRBJ1-2 . TRBV12-5 . TGTGCTACAGGCCGAGCTAACTATGGCTACACCTTC CATGRANYGYTF
TRBJ2-7 . TRBV6-1 . TGTGCCAGCACCGTAGGAATTTACGAGCAGTACTTC CASTVGIYEQYF
TRBJ2-5 . TRBV6-5 . TGTGCCAGCAGTCCGACCGGGCCCCGGGCGCGGGAGACCCAGTACTTC CASSPTGPRARETQYF
TRBJ2-7 . TRBV21-1 . TGTGCCAGCAGTACTACAGCCTACGAGCAGTACTTC CASSTTAYEQYF
TRBJ2-7 . TRBV6-2/TRBV6-3 few TGTGCCAGCAGTCAATCGGGGGGCCTAGGGGGTCGGGAGCAGTACTTC CASSQSGGLGGREQYF
TRBJ2-2 TRBD1 TRBV7-9 few TGTGCCAGCAGCTCCAGAACAGGGGCCGGGGAGCTGTTTTTT CASSSRTGAGELFF
TRBJ2-1 . TRBV6-5 . TGTGCCAGCAGTCACCAGGGAGATGAGCAGTTCTTC CASSHQGDEQFF
TRBJ1-1 . TRBV12-3/TRBV12-4 . TGTGCCAGCAGGGCCACGGAGAACACTGAAGCTTTCTTT CASRATENTEAFF
TRBJ2-1 . TRBV15 . TGTGCCACCAGCAGAGGGGAAGGGAGGAAGTTCTTC CATSRGEGRKFF
TRBJ2-7 TRBD2 TRBV6-2/TRBV6-3 . TGTGCCAGCAAAACCGCCGGGACTAACCCCTACGAGCAGTACTTC CASKTAGTNPYEQYF
TRBJ2-3 TRBD1 TRBV5-1 . TGCGCCAGCAGCTTGGTCCCGGGGGGGACAGGGGCAGAAGATACGCAGTATTTT CASSLVPGGTGAEDTQYF
TRBJ2-1 . TRBV7-2 . TGTGCCAGCAGCTTTGGGCCAAACAATGAGCAGTTCTTC CASSFGPNNEQFF
TRBJ2-5 . TRBV7-2 . TGTGCCAGCGGCATACAGGGTGGAGAGACCCAGTACTTC CASGIQGGETQYF
TRBJ2-3 . TRBV6-6 . TGTGCCAGCAGTTACTCGAATAGGGGAATTGGCACAGATACGCAGTATTTT CASSYSNRGIGTDTQYF
TRBJ2-3 . TRBV15 . TGTGCCACCAGCAGTCGCCGCAGGACTAATGCTCATGGGACAGATACGCAGTATTTT CATSSRRRTNAHGTDTQYF
TRBJ2-3 . TRBV20-1 . TGCAGTGCGGCCCCCGGGAGTGTCACAGATACGCAGTATTTT CSAAPGSVTDTQYF
TRBJ1-4 TRBD1 TRBV27 . TGTGCCAGCAGTCGGACAGGGGCATACTATGAAAAACTGTTTTTT CASSRTGAYYEKLFF
TRBJ2-2 . TRBV9 . TGTGCCAGCAGCGAACCCCCGGGAGCCGGGGAGCTGTTTTTT CASSEPPGAGELFF
TRBJ2-3 . TRBV10-3 . TGTGCCATCAGTGAGGGTCCAGCGACCGGAGGAGATACGCAGTATTTT CAISEGPATGGDTQYF
TRBJ2-1 . TRBV6-2/TRBV6-3 . TGTGCCAGCGACAATATTTACAATGAGCAGTTCTTC CASDNIYNEQFF
TRBJ2-4 . TRBV7-2 . TGTGCCAGCAGCTTAGGGCGAAAAGACATTCAGTACTTC CASSLGRKDIQYF